The sequence of this T cell receptor (beta chain) was determined in a study of T cells in Graves' hyperthyroidism and ophthalmopathy. Overall study findings and caveats: Most clonotypes expanded in the thyroid (above 0.001) were also present in blood. Stable hyperthyroidism was told apart from ophthalmopathy by a model built on 13 V-J features.

This CDR3 is built from 13 residues. Germline-derived CDR1 and CDR2 are SGHRS and YFSETQ. V lost 4 bases and J lost 7, with 15 bases in between. This clonotype was observed a handful of times. The target antigen is unknown. Amplified TCR beta CDR3 regions derived from RNA transcripts. A set of HTBI primers served as the primers for a first-round RT-PCR of the TCR CDR3. TCRdb reprocessed the multiplex PCR reads via MiXCR and lists one record per CDR3 protein. The sample consists of about 360,000 distinct CDR3 sequences, approximately 13% of them appearing once. The study enrolled patients aged 18 to 65 with newly diagnosed hyperthyroidism of under 2 months' duration.

Sample: blood. The TCR comes from a woman aged 18-29 years with Graves' hyperthyroidism. This chain joins TRBV5-1 and TRBJ2-7; D is perhaps TRBD1 (6 bases). CDR3 nucleotides: TGCGCCAGCAGCCAATTCGGGACACTTGAGCAGTACTTC. Translated, it gives CASSQFGTLEQYF.